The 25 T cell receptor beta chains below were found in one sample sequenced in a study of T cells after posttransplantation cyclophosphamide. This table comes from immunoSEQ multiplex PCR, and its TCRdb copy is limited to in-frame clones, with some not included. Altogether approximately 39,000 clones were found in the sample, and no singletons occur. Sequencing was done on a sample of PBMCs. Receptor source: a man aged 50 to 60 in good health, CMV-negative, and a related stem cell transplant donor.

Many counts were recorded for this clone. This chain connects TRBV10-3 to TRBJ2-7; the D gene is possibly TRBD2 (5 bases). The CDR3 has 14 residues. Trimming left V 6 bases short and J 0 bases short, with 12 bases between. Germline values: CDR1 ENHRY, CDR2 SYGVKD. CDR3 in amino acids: CAISDSSSSYEQYF. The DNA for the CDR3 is TGTGCCATCAGCGACTCTAGCAGCTCCTACGAGCAGTACTTC.

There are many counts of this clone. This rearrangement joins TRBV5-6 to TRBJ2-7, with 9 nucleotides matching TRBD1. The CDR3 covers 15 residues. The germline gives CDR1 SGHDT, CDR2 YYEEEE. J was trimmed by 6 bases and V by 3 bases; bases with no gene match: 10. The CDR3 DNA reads TGTGCCAGCAGCTCCCCGGGACAGGGAAGCTCCGAGCAGTACTTC. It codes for CASSSPGQGSSEQYF.

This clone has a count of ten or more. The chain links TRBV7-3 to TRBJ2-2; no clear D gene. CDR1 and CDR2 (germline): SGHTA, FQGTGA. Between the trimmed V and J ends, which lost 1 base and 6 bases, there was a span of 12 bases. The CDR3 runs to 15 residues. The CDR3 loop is CASSLNGAGAGELFF. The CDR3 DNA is TGTGCCAGCAGCTTAAACGGAGCTGGAGCCGGGGAGCTGTTTTTT.

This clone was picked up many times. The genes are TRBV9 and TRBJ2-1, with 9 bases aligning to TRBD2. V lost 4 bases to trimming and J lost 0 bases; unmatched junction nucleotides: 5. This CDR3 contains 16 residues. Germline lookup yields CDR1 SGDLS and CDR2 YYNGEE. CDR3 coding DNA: TGTGCCAGCAGCCCCAGCGGGGGGAACTCCTACAATGAGCAGTTCTTC. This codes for CASSPSGGNSYNEQFF.

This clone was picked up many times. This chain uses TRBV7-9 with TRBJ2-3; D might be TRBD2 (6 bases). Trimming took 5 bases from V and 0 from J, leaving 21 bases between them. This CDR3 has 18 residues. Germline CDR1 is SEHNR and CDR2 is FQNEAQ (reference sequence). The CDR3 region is CASSLLRRDASSTDTQYF. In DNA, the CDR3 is TGTGCCAGCAGCCTTCTCAGGAGGGACGCATCTAGCACAGATACGCAGTATTTT.

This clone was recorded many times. The DNA for the CDR3 is TGTGCCAGCAGTACCCAGGGGGACACTGAAGCTTTCTTT. Translated: CASSTQGDTEAFF. The V gene is TRBV6-1, the J gene TRBJ1-1; 7 bases map to TRBD1. The V gene's germline CDR1 is MNHNS and CDR2 SASEGT. The V segment lost 5 bases and the J segment 3 bases; nucleotides outside the gene matches: 3. This CDR3 contains 13 residues.

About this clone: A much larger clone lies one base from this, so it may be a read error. The DNA of the CDR3 is TGCGCCAGCAGCCAAGTGAGACAGGCCTCCACTGGAGCTTTCTTT. This encodes CASSQVRQASTGAFF. The rearrangement links TRBV4-3 to TRBJ1-1; D perhaps matches TRBD1 (6 bases). The germline V gene encodes CDR1 LGHNA and CDR2 YSLEER. There are 15 residues in the CDR3.

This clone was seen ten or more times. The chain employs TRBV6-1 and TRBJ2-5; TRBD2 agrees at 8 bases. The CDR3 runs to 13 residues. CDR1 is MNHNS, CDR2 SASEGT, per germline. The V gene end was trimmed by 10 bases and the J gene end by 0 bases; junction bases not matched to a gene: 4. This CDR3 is CATPGGYQETQYF. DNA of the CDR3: TGTGCCACCCCGGGGGGGTACCAAGAGACCCAGTACTTC.

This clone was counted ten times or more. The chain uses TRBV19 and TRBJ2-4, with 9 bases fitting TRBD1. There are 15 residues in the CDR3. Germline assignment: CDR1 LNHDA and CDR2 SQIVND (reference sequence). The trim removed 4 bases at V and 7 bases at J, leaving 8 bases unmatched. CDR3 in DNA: TGTGCCAGTAGTAACCCGACAGGGGGAATTAACATTCAGTACTTC. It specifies CASSNPTGGINIQYF.

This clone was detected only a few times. The CDR3 coding sequence is TGTGCCAGCAGCGTAGGCGGGGACTCCTACGAGCAGTACTTC. Translated, it gives CASSVGGDSYEQYF. J is TRBJ2-7 and V is TRBV9; possibly TRBD2 for D (6 bases). The CDR3 spans 14 residues. Germline CDR1 is SGDLS and CDR2 is YYNGEE. V shed 0 bases and J shed 0 bases, with 7 bases lying between them.

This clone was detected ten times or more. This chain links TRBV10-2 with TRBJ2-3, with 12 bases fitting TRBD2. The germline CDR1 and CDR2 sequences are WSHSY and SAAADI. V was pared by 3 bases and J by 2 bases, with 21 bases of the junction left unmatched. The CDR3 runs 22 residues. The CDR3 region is CASSDPRGTSGRPQESTDTQYF. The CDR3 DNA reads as TGCGCCAGCAGTGACCCAAGGGGGACTAGCGGGCGTCCGCAGGAATCCACAGATACGCAGTATTTT.

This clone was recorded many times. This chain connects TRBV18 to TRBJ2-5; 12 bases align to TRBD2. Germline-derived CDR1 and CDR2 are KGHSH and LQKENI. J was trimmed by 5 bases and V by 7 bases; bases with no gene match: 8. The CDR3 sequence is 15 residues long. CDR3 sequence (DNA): TGTGCCAGCTGCCCTAGCGGGAGGGCCCGGGAGACCCAGTACTTC. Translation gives CASCPSGRARETQYF.

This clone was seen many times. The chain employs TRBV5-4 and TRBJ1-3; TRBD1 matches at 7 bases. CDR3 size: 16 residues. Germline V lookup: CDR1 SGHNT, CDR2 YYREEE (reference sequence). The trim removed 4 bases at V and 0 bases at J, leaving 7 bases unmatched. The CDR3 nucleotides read TGTGCCAGCAGCGCTACAGGGGTTGACTCTGGAAACACCATATATTTT. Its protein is CASSATGVDSGNTIYF.

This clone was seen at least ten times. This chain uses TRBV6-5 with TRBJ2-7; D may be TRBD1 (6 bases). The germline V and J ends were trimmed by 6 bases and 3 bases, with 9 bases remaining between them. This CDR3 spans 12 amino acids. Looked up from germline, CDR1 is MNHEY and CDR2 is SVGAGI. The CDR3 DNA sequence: TGTGCCAGCAGCGGACAGCACTACGAGCAGTACTTC. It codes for CASSGQHYEQYF.

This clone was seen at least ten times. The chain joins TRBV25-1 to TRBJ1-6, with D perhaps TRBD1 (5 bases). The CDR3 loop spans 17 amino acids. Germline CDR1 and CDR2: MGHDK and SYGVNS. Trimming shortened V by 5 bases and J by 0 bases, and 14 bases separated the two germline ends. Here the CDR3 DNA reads TGTGCCAGCAGTCCACCTAGGGGAAGCTCCTATAATTCACCCCTCCACTTT. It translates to CASSPPRGSSYNSPLHF.

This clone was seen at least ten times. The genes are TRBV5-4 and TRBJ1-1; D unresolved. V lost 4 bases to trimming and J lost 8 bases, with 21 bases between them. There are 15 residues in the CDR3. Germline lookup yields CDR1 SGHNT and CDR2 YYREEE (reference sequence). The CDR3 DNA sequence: TGTGCCAGCAGCCACCAAACCGGCCGGGTCGGAGAAGCTTTCTTT. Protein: CASSHQTGRVGEAFF.

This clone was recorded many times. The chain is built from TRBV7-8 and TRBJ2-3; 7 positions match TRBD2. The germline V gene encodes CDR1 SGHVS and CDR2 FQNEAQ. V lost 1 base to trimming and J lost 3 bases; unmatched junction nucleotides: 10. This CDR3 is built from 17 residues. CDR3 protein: CASSLGWASGGTDTQYF. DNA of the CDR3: TGTGCCAGCAGCTTAGGATGGGCTAGCGGAGGAACAGATACGCAGTATTTT.

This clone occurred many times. CDR3 bases: TGTGCCAGCAGTCACAGGAGATTAACCTCCTACGAGCAGTACTTC. Its translation is CASSHRRLTSYEQYF. The chain carries TRBV6-5 and TRBJ2-7; D is possibly TRBD1 (5 bases). Trimming left V 5 bases short and J 0 bases short, with 14 bases between. Germline CDR1 MNHEY, CDR2 SVGAGI. The CDR3 has 15 amino acids.

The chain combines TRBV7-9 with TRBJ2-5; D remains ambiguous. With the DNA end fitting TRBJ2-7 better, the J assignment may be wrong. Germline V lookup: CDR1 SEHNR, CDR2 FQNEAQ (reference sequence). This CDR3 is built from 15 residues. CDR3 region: CASSFGVDLPYEQYF. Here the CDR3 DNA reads TGTGCCAGCAGCTTCGGAGTTGACCTGCCCTACGAGCAGTACTTC.

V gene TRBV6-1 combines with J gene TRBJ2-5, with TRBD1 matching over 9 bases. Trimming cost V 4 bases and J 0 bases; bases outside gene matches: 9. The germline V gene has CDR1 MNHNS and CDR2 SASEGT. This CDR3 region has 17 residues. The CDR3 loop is CASSVIGDRAHQETQYF. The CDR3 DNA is TGTGCCAGCAGTGTAATCGGGGACAGGGCCCACCAAGAGACCCAGTACTTC.

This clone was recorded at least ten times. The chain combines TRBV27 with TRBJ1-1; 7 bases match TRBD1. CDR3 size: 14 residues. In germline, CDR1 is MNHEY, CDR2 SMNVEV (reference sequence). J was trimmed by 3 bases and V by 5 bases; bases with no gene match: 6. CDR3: CASSAGQRYTEAFF. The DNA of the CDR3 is TGTGCCAGCAGTGCGGGACAGAGGTACACTGAAGCTTTCTTT.

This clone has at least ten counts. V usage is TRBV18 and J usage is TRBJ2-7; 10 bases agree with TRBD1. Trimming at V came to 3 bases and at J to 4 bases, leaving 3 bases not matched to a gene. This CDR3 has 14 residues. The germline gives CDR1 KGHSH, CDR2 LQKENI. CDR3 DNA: TGTGCCAGCTCACCCGGGACAGGGGCGTACGAGCAGTACTTC. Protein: CASSPGTGAYEQYF. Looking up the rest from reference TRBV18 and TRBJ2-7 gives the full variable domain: NAGVMQNPRHLVRRRGQEARLRCSPMKGHSHVYWYRQLPEEGLKFMVYLQKENIIDESGMPKERFSAEFPKEGPSILRIQQVVRGDSAAYFCASSPGTGAYEQYFGPGTRLTVT.

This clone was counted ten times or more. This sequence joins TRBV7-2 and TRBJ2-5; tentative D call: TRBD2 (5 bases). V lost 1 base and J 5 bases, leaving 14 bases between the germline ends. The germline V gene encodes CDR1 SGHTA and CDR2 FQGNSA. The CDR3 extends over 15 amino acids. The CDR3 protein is CASSLERTPWETQYF. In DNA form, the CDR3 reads TGTGCCAGCAGCTTAGAGAGGACTCCGTGGGAGACCCAGTACTTC.

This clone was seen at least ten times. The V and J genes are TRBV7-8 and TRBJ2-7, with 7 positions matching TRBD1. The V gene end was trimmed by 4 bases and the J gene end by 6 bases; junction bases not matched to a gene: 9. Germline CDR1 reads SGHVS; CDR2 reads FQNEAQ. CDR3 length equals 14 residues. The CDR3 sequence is CASSSRQGLAEQYF. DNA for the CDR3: TGTGCCAGCAGCTCCCGACAGGGTTTAGCCGAGCAGTACTTC.

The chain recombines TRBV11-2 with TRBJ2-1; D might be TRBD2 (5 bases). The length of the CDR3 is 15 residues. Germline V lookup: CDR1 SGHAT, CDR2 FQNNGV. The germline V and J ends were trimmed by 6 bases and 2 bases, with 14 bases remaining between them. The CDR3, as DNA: TGTGCCAGCAGACCTGTGGCCGGGGCCTACAATGAGCAGTTCTTC. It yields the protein CASRPVAGAYNEQFF.